This T cell receptor (beta chain) derives from a study of circulating and synovial CD4+ cells in juvenile arthritis. General study results and limits: Traditional Vbeta family usage analysis missed the pathogenic-like versus bulk difference. Compared with bulk blood, circulating pathogenic-like lymphocytes shared substantially more CDR3 sequences with synovial T cells. Bulk blood CD4 samples held at least an order of magnitude more or fewer genomes than CPL.

Only in-frame clones appear in the TCRdb table, and some are missing; sequencing was by immunoSEQ multiplex PCR. Of 30,000 to 40,000 clones listed, roughly 96% are singletons. Sequenced samples came from active juvenile idiopathic arthritis patients. The CDR3 totals 15 residues. Germline V gene sequence: CDR1 MNHNS, CDR2 SASEGT. V was cut by 5 bases and J by 2 bases, with 15 bases left in between. Notes on this clone: Its specificity is unknown.

The clonotype originates from a human donor with juvenile idiopathic arthritis. The specimen sequenced was CD4+ T cells from blood. The chain has TRBV6-1 and TRBJ1-2; D unresolved. The chain's CDR3 is CASSLTRASNYGYTF. CDR3 bases: TGTGCCAGCAGTCTAACTAGGGCGTCCAACTATGGCTACACCTTC.